These 8 T cell receptor beta chains came from one sample sequenced in a study of cytomegalovirus exposure and HLA in healthy donors. PCR was performed using 60 Vbeta and 13 Jbeta primers. Profiling relied on immunoSEQ multiplex PCR, and the TCRdb table lists in-frame clones only, not all of them. The sample includes 100,000 to 150,000 clones, over 80% of them seen just once. Sequencing input: PBMCs. The source of these receptors is a man in his thirties or forties in good health and CMV-seronegative.

The chain couples TRBV5-8 to TRBJ1-6; 9 bases are shared with TRBD1. The germline V gene encodes CDR1 SGHTS and CDR2 YDEGEE. This CDR3 comprises 16 residues. V dropped 2 bases and J dropped 7; count of bases not matched to a gene: 7. This CDR3 reads CASSFPTGQGNSPLHF. CDR3 bases: TGTGCCAGCAGCTTCCCGACCGGACAGGGGAATTCACCCCTCCACTTT.

A note on this clone: Compared with germline, one end of the junction differs, possibly owing to a read error. The J gene is TRBJ2-4, the V gene TRBV30; possibly TRBD1 for D (5 bases). The CDR3 has 14 residues. The V gene's germline CDR1 is GTSNPN and CDR2 SVGIG (reference sequence). In nucleotides, the CDR3 is TGTGCCTGGAGTGTACTAACAGGCATAAACAGTCAGTACTTC. Encoded protein: CAWSVLTGINSQYF.

The chain couples TRBV4-1 to TRBJ2-5; 10 nucleotides line up with TRBD2. V dropped 0 bases and J dropped 6; count of bases not matched to a gene: 13. The CDR3 extends over 18 amino acids. Per germline, CDR1 MGHRA and CDR2 YSYEKL. The CDR3 DNA reads as TGCGCCAGCAGCCAAGAGGGTTGGGCTAGCGGGGGAGGAAAGACCCAGTACTTC. It yields the protein CASSQEGWASGGGKTQYF.

This clone was recorded a few times. The chain uses TRBV5-4 and TRBJ2-5; 8 bases align to TRBD1. V gave up 0 bases and J gave up 7 bases; unmatched junction bases: 2. The germline CDR1 and CDR2 sequences are SGHNT and YYREEE (reference sequence). This CDR3 comprises 13 residues. The CDR3 region has the DNA TGTGCCAGCAGCTTGGAACAGGGGGGGACCCAGTACTTC. Its translation is CASSLEQGGTQYF.

This clone was found a few times. The chain is built from TRBV6-4 and TRBJ2-6; perhaps TRBD1 as D (6 bases). The CDR3 covers 16 residues. CDR1 and CDR2 (germline): MRHNA, SNTAGT. The V end lost 0 bases, the J end lost 0 bases, and 6 bases lay between the germline ends. The chain's CDR3 is CASSDSGGSGANVLTF. In nucleotides, the CDR3 is TGTGCCAGCAGTGACTCAGGGGGCTCTGGGGCCAACGTCCTGACTTTC.

This chain uses TRBV27 with TRBJ2-2; tentative D call: TRBD1 (6 bases). The germline V and J ends were trimmed by 3 bases and 4 bases, with 15 bases remaining between them. The CDR3 has 16 amino acids. CDR1 and CDR2 from the germline V gene are MNHEY and SMNVEV (reference sequence). CDR3 nucleotides: TGTGCCAGCAGTTTGTATACAGGGTCGAGCACCGGGGAGCTGTTTTTT. The encoded protein is CASSLYTGSSTGELFF.

This chain links TRBV30 with TRBJ2-3, with D tentatively TRBD1 (6 bases). The V gene's germline CDR1 is GTSNPN and CDR2 SVGIG (reference sequence). Trimming took 2 bases from V and 6 from J, leaving 9 bases between them. This CDR3 region has 12 residues. This chain's CDR3 is CAWSITGDTQYF. The CDR3, as DNA: TGTGCCTGGAGTATTACAGGGGATACGCAGTATTTT. The complete variable domain, with remaining parts taken from reference TRBV30 and TRBJ2-3, reads SQTIHQWPATLVQPVGSPLSLECTVEGTSNPNLYWYRQAAGRGLQLLFYSVGIGQISSEVPQNLSASRPQDRQFILSSKKLLLSDSGFYLCAWSITGDTQYFGPGTRLTVL.

The V call is TRBV10-2, the J call TRBJ2-1; TRBD2 aligns across 7 bases. Germline trimming cut 3 bases from V and 4 bases from J; bases unmatched to any gene: 9. The CDR3 contains 16 residues. Germline loops: CDR1 WSHSY, CDR2 SAAADI. The CDR3 DNA reads TGCGCCAGCAGTGATATACGGGGGGAAACATACAATGAGCAGTTCTTC. It translates to CASSDIRGETYNEQFF.